This T cell receptor (beta chain) was observed in a study of regulatory T cells in long-lasting Graves disease. The study's findings and limits: The number of shared public clonotypes was higher in persistent patients (around 2,500) than new patients (more than 850).

Time point given: newly diagnosed GD, antithyroid drugs for less than 3 months. The TCR library was made from RNA extracted from PBMCs. Germline V gene lookup returns CDR1 KGHSH and CDR2 LQKENI. The CDR3 totals 13 residues. Researchers made TCR beta libraries by using iRepertoire HTBI primers and running Arm-PCR on CDR3 regions. TCRdb analysed the multiplex PCR reads with MiXCR anew, one entry per CDR3 protein. This sample carries about 500,000 distinct CDR3 sequences, approximately 12% of them seen once, and the ten largest clones take roughly 8.9%. Turning to this clonotype: Its antigen is undetermined. This may come from a read error, since a much larger clone is one base off.

The same data also contributed to another study, on T cells in Graves' hyperthyroidism and ophthalmopathy. That source reports: HTBI primers were employed in a first-round RT-PCR of the TCR CDR3.

The material was peripheral blood mononuclear cells (PBMCs), obtained at new diagnosis, from a patient treated with antithyroid drugs. V gene TRBV18 combines with J gene TRBJ2-5; no definite D call. This sequence was found in a woman aged 30 to 39 with Graves disease. This chain's CDR3 is CATSPLERETQYF. CDR3 coding DNA: TGTGCCACCTCACCGCTGGAAAGGGAGACCCAGTACTTC.